This T cell receptor (beta chain) was profiled in a study of blood T cells in healthy people across ages. This CDR3 has 15 residues. Study-level findings and limits: Donors of long life had a larger count of naive CD4+ cells and greater diversity than aged donors. Estimated diversity across one million T cells was deemed an underestimate. As age increased, TCR beta diversity per million T cells fell in a roughly linear fashion.

Collection of roughly 9.8 milliliters of peripheral blood was performed for each donor. Worth noting for this clonotype: The antigen remains undetermined. One end of the junction fails to match germline, which may point to a read error.

Alongside a J-beta primer mix, a sample-barcoded 5' primer served in a second PCR lasting about 6 to 12 cycles. TCRdb reanalysed the 5' RACE reads using MiXCR and keeps one entry per CDR3 protein. Altogether roughly 800,000 distinct CDR3 sequences are present, roughly 64% being singletons, with the ten largest covering around 22%. The TCR was taken from a man aged 25 to 40 in good health. The rearrangement uses TRBV12-3 or TRBV12-4 and TRBJ2-7; 8 nucleotides agree with TRBD2. The source material was blood. Here the CDR3 reads CVSSWIAGSSYEQYF. Written as DNA, the CDR3 is TGCGTCAGCAGTTGGATAGCGGGAAGCTCCTACGAGCAGTACTTC.